This is a list of T cell receptor beta chains from one sample in a study of T cells in Graves' hyperthyroidism and ophthalmopathy. TCRdb re-called the multiplex PCR reads with MiXCR, one entry per CDR3 protein. The sample lists around 300,000 distinct CDR3 sequences, roughly an eighth seen once, with roughly 8.2% in the top ten. Specimen: blood. The receptor set was obtained from a middle-aged woman with Graves' hyperthyroidism. Both conserved end residues are part of each CDR3. The order of the fields is J gene, D gene, V gene, clone size, CDR3 protein, CDR3 DNA. A D gene is named only where the DNA matches it firmly. The listing skips clone size in some rows; elsewhere it reads once, few, many or a size class.

J: TRBJ2-1; D: -; V: TRBV2; size: many; CDR3: CASSESLQYNEQFF; DNA: TGTGCCAGCAGTGAATCTCTACAATACAATGAGCAGTTCTTC
J: TRBJ2-2; D: -; V: TRBV6-5; size: -; CDR3: CASSYTSPVSGELFF; DNA: TGTGCCAGCAGTTACACTAGTCCTGTTTCCGGGGAGCTGTTTTTT
J: TRBJ2-7; D: TRBD1; V: TRBV20-1; size: -; CDR3: CSARDRTGVSYEQYF; DNA: TGCAGTGCTAGAGATAGGACAGGGGTATCCTACGAGCAGTACTTC
J: TRBJ1-6; D: -; V: TRBV7-9; size: many; CDR3: CASSPQERSPLHF; DNA: TGTGCCAGCAGCCCTCAAGAACGCTCACCCCTCCACTTT
J: TRBJ2-3; D: -; V: TRBV20-1; size: few; CDR3: CSARGTAADTQYF; DNA: TGCAGTGCTAGGGGAACAGCGGCAGATACGCAGTATTTT
J: TRBJ1-1; D: -; V: TRBV7-9; size: -; CDR3: CASGDIWTEAFF; DNA: TGTGCCAGCGGCGACATTTGGACTGAAGCTTTCTTT
J: TRBJ1-2; D: TRBD1; V: TRBV6-5; size: many; CDR3: CASSYSGQGYGYTF; DNA: TGTGCCAGCAGTTACTCTGGACAGGGCTATGGCTACACCTTC
J: TRBJ2-5; D: -; V: TRBV18; size: many; CDR3: CASSPYQETQYF; DNA: TGTGCCAGCAGCCCGTACCAAGAGACCCAGTACTTC
J: TRBJ2-1; D: TRBD2; V: TRBV6-5; size: many; CDR3: CASSYSPSGSVGPNEQFF; DNA: TGTGCCAGCAGTTACTCGCCTAGCGGGAGTGTCGGGCCCAATGAGCAGTTCTTC
J: TRBJ1-6; D: -; V: TRBV3-1; size: many; CDR3: CASSQGQLWSPLHF; DNA: TGTGCCAGCAGCCAAGGGCAGTTATGGTCACCCCTCCACTTT
J: TRBJ2-1; D: -; V: TRBV3-1; size: many; CDR3: CASSQAQPYNEQFF; DNA: TGTGCCAGCAGCCAAGCGCAGCCCTACAATGAGCAGTTCTTC
J: TRBJ2-7; D: -; V: TRBV6-5; size: many; CDR3: CASSYRFEQYF; DNA: TGTGCCAGCAGTTACAGGTTTGAGCAGTACTTC
J: TRBJ2-5; D: -; V: TRBV20-1; size: many; CDR3: CSARDLKGWYQETQYF; DNA: TGCAGTGCTAGAGATCTAAAGGGTTGGTACCAAGAGACCCAGTACTTC
J: TRBJ2-7; D: -; V: TRBV20-1; size: many; CDR3: CSVPPGTPPYEQYF; DNA: TGCAGTGTGCCTCCCGGGACTCCCCCCTACGAGCAGTACTTC
J: TRBJ2-7; D: TRBD1; V: TRBV6-1; size: many; CDR3: CATQPQGYEQYF; DNA: TGTGCCACACAGCCACAGGGGTACGAGCAGTACTTC
J: TRBJ1-6; D: -; V: TRBV6-1; size: -; CDR3: CASSLRDPYNSPLHF; DNA: TGTGCCAGCAGTCTCCGGGACCCCTATAATTCACCCCTCCACTTT
J: TRBJ1-1; D: -; V: TRBV6-1; size: many; CDR3: CASSPVGNTEAFF; DNA: TGTGCCAGCAGCCCCGTGGGGAACACTGAAGCTTTCTTT
J: TRBJ2-7; D: TRBD2; V: TRBV7-2; size: many; CDR3: CASSLEGTSGFRGDEQYF; DNA: TGTGCCAGCAGCTTAGAAGGGACTAGCGGATTCCGCGGGGACGAGCAGTACTTC
J: TRBJ1-5; D: -; V: TRBV4-1; size: few; CDR3: CASSQDWGLNQPQHF; DNA: TGCGCCAGCAGCCAAGATTGGGGTCTGAATCAGCCCCAGCATTTT
J: TRBJ1-1; D: -; V: TRBV2; size: many; CDR3: CASRGAGYLNTEAFF; DNA: TGTGCCAGCAGGGGCGCAGGCTATCTGAACACTGAAGCTTTCTTT
J: TRBJ1-2; D: -; V: TRBV4-1; size: -; CDR3: CASSQQPIPYGYTF; DNA: TGCGCCAGCAGCCAACAACCGATACCTTATGGCTACACCTTC
J: TRBJ1-5; D: TRBD1; V: TRBV7-8; size: many; CDR3: CASTPNLWDRTNQPQHF; DNA: TGTGCCAGCACCCCCAATTTATGGGACAGGACTAATCAGCCCCAGCATTTT
J: TRBJ2-4; D: -; V: TRBV20-1; size: many; CDR3: CSARERPDFQYF; DNA: TGCAGTGCTAGAGAGAGGCCCGACTTTCAGTACTTC
J: TRBJ2-1; D: TRBD2; V: TRBV12-3/TRBV12-4; size: many; CDR3: CASSLGGLAFSYNEQFF; DNA: TGTGCCAGCAGTTTAGGCGGACTAGCGTTCTCCTACAATGAGCAGTTCTTC
J: TRBJ1-3; D: -; V: TRBV11-3; size: -; CDR3: CASSLKSTGSGNTIYF; DNA: TGTGCCAGCAGCTTGAAGTCGACGGGCTCTGGAAACACCATATATTTT
J: TRBJ2-5; D: -; V: TRBV4-1; size: many; CDR3: CASSLTGLQETQYF; DNA: TGCGCCAGCAGCCTGACAGGACTCCAAGAGACCCAGTACTTC
J: TRBJ2-5; D: TRBD1; V: TRBV29-1; size: many; CDR3: CSGWDSQETQYF; DNA: TGCAGCGGGTGGGACAGCCAAGAGACCCAGTACTTC
J: TRBJ2-1; D: TRBD1; V: TRBV10-3; size: many; CDR3: CAISEPGQGARNEQFF; DNA: TGTGCCATCAGTGAACCGGGACAGGGGGCGAGGAATGAGCAGTTCTTC
J: TRBJ2-7; D: -; V: TRBV7-9; size: many; CDR3: CASSLEPRGLAGNYEQYF; DNA: TGTGCCAGCAGCTTAGAACCCAGGGGGCTAGCGGGAAACTACGAGCAGTACTTC
J: TRBJ1-2; D: TRBD1; V: TRBV12-5; size: many; CDR3: CASGKDRGQQRPYGYTF; DNA: TGTGCTAGTGGTAAGGACAGGGGGCAGCAAAGACCCTATGGCTACACCTTC
J: TRBJ2-3; D: -; V: TRBV28; size: many; CDR3: CASSYIRGGVSKITDTQYF; DNA: TGTGCCAGCAGTTACATTCGGGGTGGCGTCAGTAAAATCACAGATACGCAGTATTTT
J: TRBJ2-3; D: TRBD2; V: TRBV13; size: few; CDR3: CASSPPTSGRVDTQYF; DNA: TGTGCCAGCAGCCCGCCGACTAGCGGGAGAGTCGATACGCAGTATTTT
J: TRBJ1-4; D: -; V: TRBV6-5; size: many; CDR3: CASSYSRGEKLFF; DNA: TGTGCCAGCAGTTACTCGCGGGGCGAAAAACTGTTTTTT
J: TRBJ1-1; D: -; V: TRBV6-1; size: -; CDR3: CASIKGTTEAFF; DNA: TGTGCCAGCATTAAAGGCACAACTGAAGCTTTCTTT
J: TRBJ2-2; D: -; V: TRBV28; size: -; CDR3: CASSFRPGGPNTGELFF; DNA: TGTGCCAGCAGTTTCCGCCCCGGGGGCCCAAACACCGGGGAGCTGTTTTTT
J: TRBJ2-7; D: -; V: TRBV18; size: -; CDR3: CASSQGSKVSSYEQYF; DNA: TGTGCCAGCTCACAAGGTAGCAAGGTTAGCTCCTACGAGCAGTACTTC
J: TRBJ1-2; D: TRBD1; V: TRBV28; size: -; CDR3: CASIEGDRRGFHTF; DNA: TGTGCCAGCATAGAGGGGGACAGGCGGGGCTTTCACACCTTC
J: TRBJ2-7; D: -; V: TRBV7-9; size: -; CDR3: CASRGGARDEQYF; DNA: TGTGCCAGCAGAGGAGGGGCTAGGGACGAGCAGTACTTC
J: TRBJ1-1; D: TRBD1; V: TRBV28; size: many; CDR3: CASSSGQKMNTEAFF; DNA: TGTGCCAGCAGTTCGGGACAGAAAATGAACACTGAAGCTTTCTTT
J: TRBJ2-7; D: TRBD2; V: TRBV6-4; size: few; CDR3: CASSEWGGSPYEQYF; DNA: TGTGCCAGCAGTGAATGGGGCGGGAGCCCCTACGAGCAGTACTTC
J: TRBJ2-1; D: -; V: TRBV20-1; size: many; CDR3: CSARELPSVQPSYNEQFF; DNA: TGCAGTGCTAGAGAACTCCCTAGTGTGCAGCCATCCTACAATGAGCAGTTCTTC